The 16 T cell receptor beta chains in this list originate from one sample, sequenced in a study of T cells in Graves' hyperthyroidism and ophthalmopathy. TCR beta CDR3 regions were amplified from RNA. Carried out on the TCR CDR3, a first-round RT-PCR used the HTBI primer set. TCRdb redid the calling of the multiplex PCR reads with MiXCR, one entry per CDR3 protein. The sample shows over 300,000 distinct CDR3 sequences, over 11% of them seen only once. Sequencing was performed on blood. These receptors all stem from a woman in her sixties with Graves' hyperthyroidism.

The sample holds many counts of this clonotype. The CDR3 loop is CAWSRQQGNQPQHF. The CDR3 DNA reads TGTGCCTGGAGTCGACAACAGGGGAATCAGCCCCAGCATTTT. J is TRBJ1-5 and V is TRBV30; 7 bases agree with TRBD1. V lost 2 bases, J lost 4 bases, and 5 bases stayed unmatched. Germline V gene sequence: CDR1 GTSNPN, CDR2 SVGIG (reference sequence). There are 14 residues in the CDR3.

This clonotype occurred many times. The V gene is TRBV19, the J gene TRBJ2-7, with no clear D. CDR3 length equals 16 residues. Per the germline V gene, CDR1 is LNHDA and CDR2 is SQIVND (reference sequence). The germline V and J ends were trimmed by 1 base and 4 bases, with 17 bases remaining between them. The CDR3 region is CASSIGAGPLVYEQYF. The CDR3 bases are TGTGCCAGTAGTATAGGTGCTGGTCCCCTCGTGTACGAGCAGTACTTC.

This clonotype was observed at least ten times. The chain joins TRBV24-1 to TRBJ2-1, with TRBD1 as a possible D gene (6 bases). V lost 9 bases, J lost 4 bases, and 6 bases lay in between. Germline lookup yields CDR1 KGHDR and CDR2 SFDVKD. The CDR3 consists of 11 residues. This CDR3 is CATGQYNEQFF. The CDR3 nucleotides read TGTGCCACCGGACAGTACAATGAGCAGTTCTTC.

This chain uses TRBV5-1 with TRBJ2-5, with D perhaps matching TRBD2 (5 bases). This CDR3 has 14 amino acids. The V end was cut by 1 base, the J end by 2 bases, with 9 bases between. CDR1 and CDR2 from the germline V gene are SGHRS and YFSETQ. The CDR3 DNA is TGCGCCAGCAGCTTGTTAGCGCAGCAAGAGACCCAGTACTTC. Translation: CASSLLAQQETQYF. Full variable domain (remainder filled in from reference TRBV5-1 and TRBJ2-5): KAGVTQTPRYLIKTRGQQVTLSCSPISGHRSVSWYQQTPGQGLQFLFEYFSETQRNKGNFPGRFSGRQFSNSRSEMNVSTLELGDSALYLCASSLLAQQETQYFGPGTRLLVL.

This clonotype was detected only a few times. This chain links TRBV2 with TRBJ1-5; D is possibly TRBD1 (5 bases). This CDR3 has 15 residues. The V and J ends lost 1 base and 7 bases respectively, with 14 bases between them. Germline loops: CDR1 SNHLY, CDR2 FYNNEI. CDR3 region: CASSEDGDGRQPQHF. The CDR3 nucleotides read TGTGCCAGCAGTGAAGACGGGGACGGGAGGCAGCCCCAGCATTTT.

Ten or more counts support this clonotype. This chain uses TRBV12-5 with TRBJ2-1, with TRBD2 matching 10 bases. CDR1 and CDR2 (germline): LGHNT, FRNRAP. The CDR3 runs 13 residues. The J segment lost 7 bases and the V segment lost 7 bases, leaving 4 bases of the junction unmatched. This chain's CDR3 is CASVGLAANEQFF. The CDR3 region has the DNA TGTGCTAGTGTTGGACTAGCGGCAAATGAGCAGTTCTTC.

This clonotype was counted a few times. This may be a read error: a much more frequent sequence differs by one nucleotide. V is TRBV3-1 and J is TRBJ2-5; D remains unclear. The CDR3 covers 14 residues. V dropped 5 bases and J dropped 0 bases, with 10 bases sitting between them. Germline assignment: CDR1 LGHDT and CDR2 YNNKEL (reference sequence). CDR3 nucleotide sequence: TGTGCCAGCAGCAGAAGACTGGACCAAGAGACCCAGTACTTC. It is translated as CASSRRLDQETQYF.

This clonotype was found many times. J is TRBJ2-1 and V is TRBV5-6, with TRBD2 matching 9 bases. CDR1 is SGHDT, CDR2 YYEEEE, per germline. This CDR3 region has 16 residues. Trimming cost V 2 bases and J 6 bases; bases outside gene matches: 9. CDR3 amino acids: CASSFSGLAGVNEQFF. As DNA, the CDR3 is TGTGCCAGCAGCTTTTCCGGTTTAGCGGGAGTCAATGAGCAGTTCTTC.

The chain links TRBV6-4 to TRBJ2-2, with 9 bases lining up with TRBD2. The CDR3 runs 14 residues. CDR1 MRHNA and CDR2 SNTAGT come from the germline V gene. V shed 9 bases, J shed 5 bases, and the junction held 7 bases outside the gene matches. Here the CDR3 reads CASRPLAGTGELFF. As DNA, the CDR3 is TGTGCCAGTCGTCCCCTAGCGGGGACCGGGGAGCTGTTTTTT.

This clonotype appeared many times. The CDR3 coding sequence is TGTGCCATCAGTGGCGGTCTCATCAACTATGGCTACACCTTC. Its protein product is CAISGGLINYGYTF. V usage is TRBV10-3 and J usage is TRBJ1-2; D is uncertain. The CDR3 is 14 residues long. With 4 bases removed from V and 2 bases from J, the gap between germline ends came to 11 bases. The germline V gene has CDR1 ENHRY and CDR2 SYGVKD.

Only a few counts were recorded for this clonotype. V and J are TRBV27 and TRBJ1-3, with unresolved D. In germline, CDR1 is MNHEY, CDR2 SMNVEV (reference sequence). V lost 3 bases and J 0 bases, leaving 9 bases between the germline ends. The CDR3 consists of 15 residues. CDR3 protein: CASSLAASSGNTIYF. The CDR3 DNA reads TGTGCCAGCAGTTTGGCCGCATCCTCTGGAAACACCATATATTTT.

The genes are TRBV27 and TRBJ1-1; D perhaps matches TRBD1 (5 bases). V lost 7 bases, J lost 4 bases, and 16 bases lay in between. The germline V gene has CDR1 MNHEY and CDR2 SMNVEV (reference sequence). The CDR3 runs to 14 residues. CDR3 nucleotide sequence: TGTGCCAGCACCCTTCTGGGGGGGTCCACTGAAGCTTTCTTT. Protein: CASTLLGGSTEAFF.

This clonotype came up many times. This chain joins TRBV11-3 and TRBJ2-3; possible D gene TRBD2, 5 bases. The CDR3 loop spans 15 amino acids. Germline V gives CDR1 SGHNT, CDR2 YENEEA. V was pared by 4 bases and J by 2 bases, with 13 bases between. Here the CDR3 reads CASSSGMTITDTQYF. CDR3 nucleotides: TGTGCCAGCAGCTCCGGGATGACTATCACAGATACGCAGTATTTT.

This clonotype was detected ten times or more. The rearrangement uses TRBV4-1 and TRBJ1-6; D ambiguous. The CDR3 is 13 residues long. Per the germline V gene, CDR1 is MGHRA and CDR2 is YSYEKL. V was trimmed by 10 bases and J by 9 bases, leaving 16 bases between them. The CDR3 protein is CATSLGLGSPLHF. The DNA for the CDR3 is TGCGCCACCAGTTTGGGCCTTGGTTCACCCCTCCACTTT.

V usage is TRBV7-8 and J usage is TRBJ1-4; D uncertain. Germline lookup yields CDR1 SGHVS and CDR2 FQNEAQ. This CDR3 contains 17 residues. Trimming pared 7 bases from V and 6 bases from J, leaving 24 bases between. DNA for the CDR3: TGTGCCAGCACCTCCTTAAGGTTATGGGATTCGGATGAAAAACTGTTTTTT. This translates into CASTSLRLWDSDEKLFF.

This clonotype was seen at least ten times. This chain connects TRBV28 to TRBJ2-3, with D perhaps TRBD1 (5 bases). Germline V lookup: CDR1 MDHEN, CDR2 SYDVKM. The CDR3 extends over 15 amino acids. Trimming took off 3 bases at V and 4 bases at J, with 14 bases between the two ends. CDR3 sequence: CASSFQGIVSDTQYF. For the CDR3, the DNA is TGTGCCAGCAGTTTCCAGGGAATAGTATCAGATACGCAGTATTTT.